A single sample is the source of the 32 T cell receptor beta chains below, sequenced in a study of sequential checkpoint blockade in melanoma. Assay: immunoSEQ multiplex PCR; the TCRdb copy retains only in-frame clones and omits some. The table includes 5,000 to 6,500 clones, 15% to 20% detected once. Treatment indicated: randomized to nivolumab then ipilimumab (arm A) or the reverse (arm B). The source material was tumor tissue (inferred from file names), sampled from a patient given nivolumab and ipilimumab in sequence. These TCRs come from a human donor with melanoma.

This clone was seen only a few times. The CDR3: CAISEGQGPLYEQYF. CDR3 in DNA: TGTGCCATCAGTGAGGGACAGGGGCCGTTATACGAGCAGTACTTC. The rearrangement links TRBV10-3 to TRBJ2-7; TRBD1 aligns across 9 bases. V gave up 2 bases and J gave up 4 bases; unmatched junction bases: 6. The CDR3 totals 15 residues. Germline CDR1 ENHRY, CDR2 SYGVKD.

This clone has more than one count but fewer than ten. The chain's CDR3 is CASRQGANTGELFF. As DNA, the CDR3 is TGTGCCAGCAGACAGGGCGCAAACACCGGGGAGCTGTTTTTT. The V and J genes are TRBV6-8 and TRBJ2-2; D perhaps matches TRBD1 (6 bases). In germline, CDR1 is MNHGY, CDR2 SAAAGT. CDR3 size: 14 residues. Trimming took 6 bases from V and 2 from J, leaving 10 bases between them.

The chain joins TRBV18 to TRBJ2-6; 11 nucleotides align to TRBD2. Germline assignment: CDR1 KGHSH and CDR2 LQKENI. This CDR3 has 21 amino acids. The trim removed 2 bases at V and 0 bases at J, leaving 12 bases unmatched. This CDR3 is CASSPMSSGGLLPSGANVLTF. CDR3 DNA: TGTGCCAGCTCACCAATGTCTAGCGGGGGGCTCCTACCCTCTGGGGCCAACGTCCTGACTTTC.

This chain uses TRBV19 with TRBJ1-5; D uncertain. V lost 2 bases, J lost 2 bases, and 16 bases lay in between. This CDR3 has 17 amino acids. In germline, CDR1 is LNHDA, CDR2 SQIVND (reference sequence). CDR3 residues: CASSIRRRVEGNQPQHF. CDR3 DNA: TGTGCCAGTAGTATAAGGCGTAGGGTCGAAGGCAATCAGCCCCAGCATTTT.

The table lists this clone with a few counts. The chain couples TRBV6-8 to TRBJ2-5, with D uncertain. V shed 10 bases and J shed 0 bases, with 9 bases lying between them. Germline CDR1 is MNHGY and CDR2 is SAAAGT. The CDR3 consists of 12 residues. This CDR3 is CAIGRDQETQYF. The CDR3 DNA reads TGTGCCATCGGTCGGGACCAAGAGACCCAGTACTTC.

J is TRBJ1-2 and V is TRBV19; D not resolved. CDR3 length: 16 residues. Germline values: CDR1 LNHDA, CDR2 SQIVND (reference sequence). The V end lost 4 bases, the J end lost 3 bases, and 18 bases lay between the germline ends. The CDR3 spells CASSKKIRSLDYGYTF. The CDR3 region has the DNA TGTGCCAGTAGTAAAAAAATCCGGAGTCTGGACTATGGCTACACCTTC.

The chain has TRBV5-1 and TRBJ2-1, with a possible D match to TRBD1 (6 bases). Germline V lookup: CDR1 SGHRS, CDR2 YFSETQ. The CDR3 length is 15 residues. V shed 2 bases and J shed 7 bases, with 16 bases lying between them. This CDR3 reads CASSLQGPGVNEQFF. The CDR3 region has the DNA TGCGCCAGCAGCTTACAGGGACCCGGAGTTAATGAGCAGTTCTTC.

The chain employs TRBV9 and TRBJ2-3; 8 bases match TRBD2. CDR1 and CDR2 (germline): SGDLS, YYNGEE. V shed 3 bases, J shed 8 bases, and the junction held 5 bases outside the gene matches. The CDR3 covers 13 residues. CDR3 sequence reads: CASSAGGFGTQYF. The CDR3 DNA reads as TGTGCCAGCAGCGCGGGGGGGTTCGGTACGCAGTATTTT. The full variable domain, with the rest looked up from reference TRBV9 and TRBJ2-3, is DSGVTQTPKHLITATGQRVTLRCSPRSGDLSVYWYQQSLDQGLQFLIQYYNGEERAKGNILERFSAQQFPDLHSELNLSSLELGDSALYFCASSAGGFGTQYFGPGTRLTVL.

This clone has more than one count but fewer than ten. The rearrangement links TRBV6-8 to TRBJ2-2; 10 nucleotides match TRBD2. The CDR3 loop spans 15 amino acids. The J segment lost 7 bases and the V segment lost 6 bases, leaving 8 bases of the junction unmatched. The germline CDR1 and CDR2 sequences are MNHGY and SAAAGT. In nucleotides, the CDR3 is TGTGCCAGCAGCCTAAGCGGGGGGGCATTCGGGGAGCTGTTTTTT. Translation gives CASSLSGGAFGELFF.

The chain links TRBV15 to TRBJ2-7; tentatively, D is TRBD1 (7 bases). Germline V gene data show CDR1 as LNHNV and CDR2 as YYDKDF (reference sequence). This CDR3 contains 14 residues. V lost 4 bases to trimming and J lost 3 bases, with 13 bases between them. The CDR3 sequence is CATSTNRGGYEQYF. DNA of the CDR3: TGTGCCACCAGCACCAACAGGGGAGGCTACGAGCAGTACTTC.

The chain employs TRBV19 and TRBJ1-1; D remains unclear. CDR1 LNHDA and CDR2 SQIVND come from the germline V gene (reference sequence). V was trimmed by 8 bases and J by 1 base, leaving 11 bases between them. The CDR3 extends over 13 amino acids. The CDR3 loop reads CASSPGPNTEAFF. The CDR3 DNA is TGTGCCAGTTCCCCGGGCCCGAACACTGAAGCTTTCTTT.

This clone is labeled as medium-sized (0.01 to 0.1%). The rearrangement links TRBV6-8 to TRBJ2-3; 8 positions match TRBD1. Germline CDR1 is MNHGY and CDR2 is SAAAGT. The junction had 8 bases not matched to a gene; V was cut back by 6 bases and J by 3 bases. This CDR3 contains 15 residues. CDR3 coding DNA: TGTGCCAGCAGCCGAGGACAGGGTGGTACAGATACGCAGTATTTT. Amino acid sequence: CASSRGQGGTDTQYF.

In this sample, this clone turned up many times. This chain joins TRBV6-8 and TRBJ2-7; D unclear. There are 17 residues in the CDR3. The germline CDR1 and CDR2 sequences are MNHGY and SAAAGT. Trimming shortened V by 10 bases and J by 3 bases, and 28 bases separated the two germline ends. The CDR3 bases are TGTGCCATTCTAAGAGACCCGGGTGCTGGGGTTTACTACGAGCAGTACTTC. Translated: CAILRDPGAGVYYEQYF.

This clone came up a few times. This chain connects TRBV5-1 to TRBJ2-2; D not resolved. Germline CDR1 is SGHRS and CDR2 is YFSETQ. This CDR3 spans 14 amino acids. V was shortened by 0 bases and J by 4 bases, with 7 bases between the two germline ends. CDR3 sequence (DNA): TGCGCCAGCAGCTTGGACTTATTCACCGGGGAGCTGTTTTTT. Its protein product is CASSLDLFTGELFF.

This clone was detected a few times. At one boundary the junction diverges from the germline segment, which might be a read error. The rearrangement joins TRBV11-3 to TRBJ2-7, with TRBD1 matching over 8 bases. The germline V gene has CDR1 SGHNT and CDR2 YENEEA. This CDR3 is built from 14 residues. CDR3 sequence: CASSIDRGSYEQYF. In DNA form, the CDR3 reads TGTGCCAGCAGCATAGACAGGGGTTCCTACGAGCAGTACTTC. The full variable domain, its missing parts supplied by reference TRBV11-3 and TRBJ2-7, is EAGVVQSPRYKIIEKKQPVAFWCNPISGHNTLYWYLQNLGQGPELLIRYENEEAVDDSQLPKDRFSAERLKGVDSTLKIQPAELGDSAVYLCASSIDRGSYEQYFGPGTRLTVT.

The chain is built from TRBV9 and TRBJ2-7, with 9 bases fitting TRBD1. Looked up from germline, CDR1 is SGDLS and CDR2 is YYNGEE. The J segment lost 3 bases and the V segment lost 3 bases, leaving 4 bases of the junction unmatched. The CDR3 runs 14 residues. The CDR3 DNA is TGTGCCAGCAGCGGCGACAGGGGGATCTACGAGCAGTACTTC. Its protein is CASSGDRGIYEQYF.

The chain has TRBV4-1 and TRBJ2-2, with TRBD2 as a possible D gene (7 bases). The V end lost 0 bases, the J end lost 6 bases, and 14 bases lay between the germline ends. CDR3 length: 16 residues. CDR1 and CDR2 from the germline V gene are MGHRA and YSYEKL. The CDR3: CASSQDTPGGPGELFF. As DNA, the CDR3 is TGCGCCAGCAGCCAAGATACCCCCGGGGGGCCCGGGGAGCTGTTTTTT.

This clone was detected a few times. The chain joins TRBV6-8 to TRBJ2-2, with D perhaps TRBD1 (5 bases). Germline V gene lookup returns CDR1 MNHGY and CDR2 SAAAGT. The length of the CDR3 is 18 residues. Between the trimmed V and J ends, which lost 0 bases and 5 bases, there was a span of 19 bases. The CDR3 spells CASSYSRPGQWSTGELFF. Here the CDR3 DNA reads TGTGCCAGCAGTTACTCGCGTCCAGGACAATGGTCGACCGGGGAGCTGTTTTTT.

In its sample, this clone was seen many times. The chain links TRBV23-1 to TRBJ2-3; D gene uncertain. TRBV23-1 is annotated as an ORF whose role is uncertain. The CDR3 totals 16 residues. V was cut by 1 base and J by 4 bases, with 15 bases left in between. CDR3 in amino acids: CASSQCRIIDPDTQYF. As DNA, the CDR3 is TGCGCCAGCAGTCAATGCCGGATCATAGACCCAGATACGCAGTATTTT.

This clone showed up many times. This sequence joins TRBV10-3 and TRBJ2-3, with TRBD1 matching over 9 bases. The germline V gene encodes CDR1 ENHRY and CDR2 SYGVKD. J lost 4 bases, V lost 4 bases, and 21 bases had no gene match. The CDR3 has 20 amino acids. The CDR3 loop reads CAISVTGLAAGQGRADTQYF. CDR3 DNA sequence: TGTGCCATCAGTGTAACTGGCTTGGCGGCCGGACAGGGGCGCGCAGATACGCAGTATTTT.

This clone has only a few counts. The CDR3 bases are TGCAGCGCCAGGACACCAGGTTTTTATGGCTACACCTTC. Translation: CSARTPGFYGYTF. V usage is TRBV29-1 and J usage is TRBJ1-2, with a tentative D call TRBD1 (5 bases). Germline CDR1 is SQVTM and CDR2 is ANQGSEA. This CDR3 region has 13 residues. V lost 7 bases and J lost 5, with 17 bases in between.

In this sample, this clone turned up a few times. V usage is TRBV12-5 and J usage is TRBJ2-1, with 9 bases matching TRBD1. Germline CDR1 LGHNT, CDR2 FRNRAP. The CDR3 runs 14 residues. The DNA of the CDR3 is TGTGCCAGCGAGGACAGGGGCAGTTTCTATGAGCAGTTCTTC. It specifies CASEDRGSFYEQFF.

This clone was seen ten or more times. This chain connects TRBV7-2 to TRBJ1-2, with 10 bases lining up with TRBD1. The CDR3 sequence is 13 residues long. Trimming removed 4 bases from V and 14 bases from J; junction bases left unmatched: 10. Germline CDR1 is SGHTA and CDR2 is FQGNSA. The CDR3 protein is CASSSDRGRTATF. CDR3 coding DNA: TGTGCCAGCAGCTCCGACAGGGGGCGAACTGCGACCTTC.

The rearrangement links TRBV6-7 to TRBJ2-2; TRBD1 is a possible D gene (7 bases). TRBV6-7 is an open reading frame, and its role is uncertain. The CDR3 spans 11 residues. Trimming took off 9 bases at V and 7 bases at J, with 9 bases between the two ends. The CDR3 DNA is TGTGCCAGTCAGGGGGGCGGGGAGCTGTTTTTT. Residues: CASQGGGELFF.

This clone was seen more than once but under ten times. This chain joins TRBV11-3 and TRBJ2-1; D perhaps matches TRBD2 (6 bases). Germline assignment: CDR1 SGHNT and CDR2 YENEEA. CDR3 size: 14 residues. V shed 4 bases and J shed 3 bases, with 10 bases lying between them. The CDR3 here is CASSSTSFYNEQFF. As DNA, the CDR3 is TGTGCCAGCAGCTCAACTAGCTTCTACAATGAGCAGTTCTTC.

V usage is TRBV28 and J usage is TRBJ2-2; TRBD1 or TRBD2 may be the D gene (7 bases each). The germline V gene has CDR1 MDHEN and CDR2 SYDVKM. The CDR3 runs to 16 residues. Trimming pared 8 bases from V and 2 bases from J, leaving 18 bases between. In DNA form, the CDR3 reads TGTGCCAGCCGTAGAGCGGGACAGTTAAACACCGGGGAGCTGTTTTTT. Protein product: CASRRAGQLNTGELFF.

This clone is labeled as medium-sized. In DNA, the CDR3 is TGTGCCAGCAGCGTAGCTAACAGGGGGCAGGATGGCTACACCTTC. It codes for CASSVANRGQDGYTF. The chain has TRBV9 and TRBJ1-2; TRBD1 agrees at 9 bases. The trim removed 0 bases at V and 6 bases at J, leaving 6 bases unmatched. The CDR3 runs 15 residues. Germline V gene sequence: CDR1 SGDLS, CDR2 YYNGEE.

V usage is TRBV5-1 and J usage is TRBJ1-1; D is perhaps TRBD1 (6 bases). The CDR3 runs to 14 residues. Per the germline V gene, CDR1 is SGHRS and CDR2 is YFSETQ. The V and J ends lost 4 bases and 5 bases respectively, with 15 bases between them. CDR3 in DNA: TGCGCCAGCAGCCCTTTCGGGGGCCCGACTGAAGCTTTCTTT. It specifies CASSPFGGPTEAFF.

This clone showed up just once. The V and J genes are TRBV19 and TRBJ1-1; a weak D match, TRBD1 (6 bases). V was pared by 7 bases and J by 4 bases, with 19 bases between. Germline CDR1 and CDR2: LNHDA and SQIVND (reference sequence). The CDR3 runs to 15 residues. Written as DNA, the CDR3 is TGTGCCAGTACCAGTCATAGGGCAGGGGCCACTGAAGCTTTCTTT. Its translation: CASTSHRAGATEAFF.

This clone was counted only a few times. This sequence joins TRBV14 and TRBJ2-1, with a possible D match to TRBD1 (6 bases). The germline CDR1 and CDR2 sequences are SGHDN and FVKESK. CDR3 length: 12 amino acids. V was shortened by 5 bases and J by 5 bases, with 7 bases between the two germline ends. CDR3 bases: TGTGCCAGCAGCTACAGGGACAATGAGCAGTTCTTC. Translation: CASSYRDNEQFF. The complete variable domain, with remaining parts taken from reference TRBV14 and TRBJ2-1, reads EAGVTQFPSHSVIEKGQTVTLRCDPISGHDNLYWYRRVMGKEIKFLLHFVKESKQDESGMPNNRFLAERTGGTYSTLKVQPAELEDSGVYFCASSYRDNEQFFGPGTRLTVL.

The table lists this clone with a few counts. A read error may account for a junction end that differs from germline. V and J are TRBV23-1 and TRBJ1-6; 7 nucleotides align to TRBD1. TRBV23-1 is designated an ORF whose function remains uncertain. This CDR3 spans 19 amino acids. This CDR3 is CASSQFKRGLHLEDSPLHF. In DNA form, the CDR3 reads TGCGCCAGCAGCCAATTCAAAAGGGGGCTGCACCTAGAGGATTCACCCCTCCACTTT.

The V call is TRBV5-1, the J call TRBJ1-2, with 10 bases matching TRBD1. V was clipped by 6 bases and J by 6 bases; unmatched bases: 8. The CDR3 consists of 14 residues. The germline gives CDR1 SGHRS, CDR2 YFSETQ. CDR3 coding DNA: TGCGCCAGCAACCCGGACAGGGGGGCTGATGGCTACACCTTC. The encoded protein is CASNPDRGADGYTF.